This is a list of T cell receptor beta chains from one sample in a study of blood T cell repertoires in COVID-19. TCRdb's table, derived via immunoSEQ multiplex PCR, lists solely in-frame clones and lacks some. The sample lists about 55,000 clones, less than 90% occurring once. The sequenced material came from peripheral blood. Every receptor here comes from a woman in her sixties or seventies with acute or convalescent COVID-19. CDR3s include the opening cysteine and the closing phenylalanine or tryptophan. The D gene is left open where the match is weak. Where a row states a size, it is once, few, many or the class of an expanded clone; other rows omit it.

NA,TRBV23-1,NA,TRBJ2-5,CASSQYRRTGYF,TGCGCCAGCAGTCAATATCGTAGGACTGGGTACTTC
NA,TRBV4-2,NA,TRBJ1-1,CASSQVPPGRNTEAFF,TGTGCCAGCAGCCAAGTCCCTCCAGGTCGGAACACTGAAGCTTTCTTT
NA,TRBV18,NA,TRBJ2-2,CASSRSSRDSANTGELFF,TGTGCCAGCTCGCGTTCATCCCGGGACTCAGCAAACACCGGGGAGCTGTTTTTT
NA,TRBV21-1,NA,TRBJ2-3,CASIVPPGQKPDTQYF,TGTGCCAGCATCGTCCCCCCGGGACAGAAACCAGATACGCAGTATTTT
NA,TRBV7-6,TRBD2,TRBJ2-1,CASSPLAGGRWGGAYNEQFF,TGTGCCAGCAGCCCCTTAGCGGGGGGGCGTTGGGGTGGCGCCTACAATGAGCAGTTCTTC
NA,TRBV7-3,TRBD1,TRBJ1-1,CASSRQGYTEAFF,TGTGCCAGCAGTCGACAGGGTTACACTGAAGCTTTCTTT
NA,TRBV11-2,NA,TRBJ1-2,CASSLGQRYGYTF,TGTGCCAGCAGCTTAGGCCAGCGTTATGGCTACACCTTC
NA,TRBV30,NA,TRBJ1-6,CAWSVLGSGSPLHF,TGTGCCTGGAGTGTATTGGGTAGCGGATCACCCCTCCACTTT
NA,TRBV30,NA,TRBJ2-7,CAWMDRYIEEQYF,TGTGCCTGGATGGACAGATACATTGAGGAGCAGTACTTC
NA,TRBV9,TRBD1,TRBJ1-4,CASSSQGARANEKLFF,TGTGCCAGCAGCTCGCAGGGGGCAAGGGCTAATGAAAAACTGTTTTTT
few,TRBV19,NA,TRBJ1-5,CASSRDTGVSNQPQHF,TGTGCCAGTAGCCGAGACACAGGAGTTAGCAATCAGCCCCAGCATTTT
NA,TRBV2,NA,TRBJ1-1,CASRETEKNTEAFF,TGTGCCAGCAGGGAGACAGAGAAGAACACTGAAGCTTTCTTT
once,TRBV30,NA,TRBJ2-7,CAWSASGSYEQYF,TGTGCCTGGAGTGCGAGTGGCTCCTACGAGCAGTACTTC
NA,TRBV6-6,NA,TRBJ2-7,CASSYDSDSYEQYF,TGTGCCAGCAGTTACGACAGTGATTCCTACGAGCAGTACTTC
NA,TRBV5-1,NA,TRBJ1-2,CASSLVQGLDGYTF,TGCGCCAGCAGCTTGGTACAGGGCTTAGATGGCTACACCTTC
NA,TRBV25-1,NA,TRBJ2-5,CASSDRGLYQETQYF,TGTGCCAGCAGTGACCGAGGGCTGTACCAAGAGACCCAGTACTTC
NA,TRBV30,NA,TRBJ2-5,CAWSVFRGETQYF,TGTGCCTGGAGTGTTTTCAGGGGCGAGACCCAGTACTTC
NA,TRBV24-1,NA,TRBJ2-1,CATSDQNNEQFF,TGTGCCACCAGTGACCAAAACAATGAGCAGTTCTTC
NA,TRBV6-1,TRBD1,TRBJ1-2,CASSDGTGNFVNYGYTF,TGTGCCAGCAGTGATGGGACAGGGAACTTTGTTAACTATGGCTACACCTTC
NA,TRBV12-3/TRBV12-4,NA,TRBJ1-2,CASQELALGGYTF,TGTGCCAGCCAAGAGCTGGCGCTGGGCGGCTACACCTTC
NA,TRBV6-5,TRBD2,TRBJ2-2,CASSWEERGTTGELFF,TGTGCCAGCAGTTGGGAGGAGCGGGGGACTACCGGGGAGCTGTTTTTT
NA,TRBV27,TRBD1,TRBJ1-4,CASSLLGTGNEKLFF,TGTGCCAGCAGTTTACTGGGGACAGGCAATGAAAAACTGTTTTTT
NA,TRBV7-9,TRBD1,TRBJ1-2,CASSEGTANYGYTF,TGTGCCAGCAGCGAGGGGACAGCCAACTATGGCTACACCTTC
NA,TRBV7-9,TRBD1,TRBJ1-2,CASSWGQGRDGYTF,TGTGCCAGCAGCTGGGGACAGGGTCGTGATGGCTACACCTTC